This TCR beta chain comes out of a study of T cells after yellow fever vaccination. Deletions cut 0 bases from V and 0 bases from J, with 17 bases between. Germline CDR1 LGHNA, CDR2 YNFKEQ. The CDR3 totals 18 residues. This clonotype came up a few times. The antigen remains undetermined. For TCR, cDNA came from 5'RACE template switching, which added a universal primer site and UMIs. MiXCR was run by TCRdb on the 5' RACE reads, yielding one entry per CDR3 protein. The sample lists about 580,000 distinct CDR3 sequences, less than 20% occurring once. Study-level points and caveats: Once the booster was given, most primary-vaccination clones reappeared, at just over 95% for CD4 and approximately 88% for CD8.

This TCR was recovered from a man aged 18-30 years who received the YFV17D yellow fever vaccine. This specimen was PBMCs, taken 5 days after the first yellow fever vaccination. This chain uses TRBV4-2 with TRBJ1-1; D possibly corresponds to TRBD1 (6 bases). The CDR3 coding sequence is TGTGCCAGCAGCCAAGATAATGCCATTACAGGGTTGAACACTGAAGCTTTCTTT. It specifies CASSQDNAITGLNTEAFF.